Sequencing of this TCR beta chain was carried out in a study of blood T cell repertoires in COVID-19. Study context: There were acute and convalescent COVID-19 samples, and they came from the United States, Italy and Spain. Sources were T cells, B-cell-depleted T cells, or PBMCs; the material itself was cDNA or gDNA.

This clone was picked up a small number of times. As processed by the authors: Amplification of reference gene primers provided the estimated nucleated cell counts. Generated by immunoSEQ multiplex PCR, the TCRdb table keeps only in-frame clones and is missing some. V and J calls and clone size are copied from that table; D and trimming were computed from the DNA. Here the sample spans about 58,000 clones, around 76% being singletons. The germline V gene has CDR1 DFQATT and CDR2 SNEGSKA (reference sequence). The V end was cut by 6 bases, the J end by 9 bases, with 11 bases between. The CDR3 extends over 10 amino acids.

The rearrangement links TRBV20-1 to TRBJ1-1, with D unresolved. Source material: peripheral blood. This receptor was obtained from a human donor in a cohort sampled during active COVID-19. This CDR3 reads CSALNRKAFF. The CDR3 DNA reads TGCAGTGCACTTAATAGAAAAGCTTTCTTT.